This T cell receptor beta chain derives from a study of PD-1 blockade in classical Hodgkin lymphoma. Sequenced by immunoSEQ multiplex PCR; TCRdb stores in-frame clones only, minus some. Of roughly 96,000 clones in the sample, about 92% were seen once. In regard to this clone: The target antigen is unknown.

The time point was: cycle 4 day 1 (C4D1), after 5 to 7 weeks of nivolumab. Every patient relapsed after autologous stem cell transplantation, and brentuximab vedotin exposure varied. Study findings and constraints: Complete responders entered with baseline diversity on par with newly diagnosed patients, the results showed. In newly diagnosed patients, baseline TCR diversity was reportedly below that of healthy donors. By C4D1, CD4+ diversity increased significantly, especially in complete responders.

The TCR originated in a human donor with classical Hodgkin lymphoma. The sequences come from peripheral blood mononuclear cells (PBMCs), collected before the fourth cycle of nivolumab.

The CDR3 DNA follows: TGTGCCAGCTCACCGGCAGGGATCGAGCAGTACTTC. It codes for CASSPAGIEQYF. The chain is built from TRBV18 and TRBJ2-7, with a possible D match to TRBD1 (5 bases). This CDR3 has 12 residues. V lost 3 bases and J lost 6, with 9 bases in between. From germline, CDR1 is KGHSH and CDR2 LQKENI.